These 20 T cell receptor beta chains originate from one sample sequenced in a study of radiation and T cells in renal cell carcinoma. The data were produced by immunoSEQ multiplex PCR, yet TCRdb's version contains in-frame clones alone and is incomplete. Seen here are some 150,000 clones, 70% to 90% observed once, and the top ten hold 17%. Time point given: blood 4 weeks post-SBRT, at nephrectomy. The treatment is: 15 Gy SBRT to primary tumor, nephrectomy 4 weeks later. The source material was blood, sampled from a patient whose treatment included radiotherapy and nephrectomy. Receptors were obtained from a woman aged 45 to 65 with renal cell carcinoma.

Here the CDR3 reads CASGSGERTADTQYF. The CDR3 DNA reads TGCGCCAGCGGATCTGGGGAGCGGACCGCTGATACGCAGTATTTT. V gene TRBV5-1 combines with J gene TRBJ2-3; a weak D match, TRBD2 (5 bases). The CDR3 sequence is 15 residues long. Germline CDR1 reads SGHRS; CDR2 reads YFSETQ. V was shortened by 7 bases and J by 6 bases, with 21 bases between the two germline ends.

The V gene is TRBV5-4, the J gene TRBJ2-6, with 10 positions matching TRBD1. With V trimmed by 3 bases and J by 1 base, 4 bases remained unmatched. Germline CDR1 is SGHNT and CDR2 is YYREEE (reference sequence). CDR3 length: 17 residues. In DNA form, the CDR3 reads TGTGCCAGCAGCTCCGGACAGGGGGTGTCTGGGGCCAACGTCCTGACTTTC. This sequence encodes CASSSGQGVSGANVLTF.

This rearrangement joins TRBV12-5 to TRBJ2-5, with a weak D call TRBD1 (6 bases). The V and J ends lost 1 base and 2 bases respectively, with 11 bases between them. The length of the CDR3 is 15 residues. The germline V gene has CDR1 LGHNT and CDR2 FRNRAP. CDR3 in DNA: TGTGCTAGTGGTTTGGACGGACAGTCACAAGAGACCCAGTACTTC. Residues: CASGLDGQSQETQYF. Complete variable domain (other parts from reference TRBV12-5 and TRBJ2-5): DARVTQTPRHKVTEMGQEVTMRCQPILGHNTVFWYRQTMMQGLELLAYFRNRAPLDDSGMPKDRFSAEMPDATLATLKIQPSEPRDSAVYFCASGLDGQSQETQYFGPGTRLLVL.

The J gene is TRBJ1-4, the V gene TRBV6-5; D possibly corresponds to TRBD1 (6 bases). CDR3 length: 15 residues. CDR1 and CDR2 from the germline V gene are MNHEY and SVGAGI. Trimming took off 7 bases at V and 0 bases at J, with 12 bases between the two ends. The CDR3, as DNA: TGTGCCAGCACTAAGGGGGATTCAACTAATGAAAAACTGTTTTTT. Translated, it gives CASTKGDSTNEKLFF.

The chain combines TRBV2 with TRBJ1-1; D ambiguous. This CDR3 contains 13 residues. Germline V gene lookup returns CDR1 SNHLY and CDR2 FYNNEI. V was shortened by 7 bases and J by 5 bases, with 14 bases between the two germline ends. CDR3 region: CASNQDGRTEAFF. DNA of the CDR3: TGTGCCAGCAACCAGGACGGGAGAACTGAAGCTTTCTTT.

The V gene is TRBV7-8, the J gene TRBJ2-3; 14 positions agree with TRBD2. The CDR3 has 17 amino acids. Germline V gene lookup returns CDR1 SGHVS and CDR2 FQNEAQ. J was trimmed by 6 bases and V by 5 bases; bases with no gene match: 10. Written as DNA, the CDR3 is TGTGCCAGCAGCCCCCGGCCTAGGACTAGCGGGAGGGATACGCAGTATTTT. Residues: CASSPRPRTSGRDTQYF.

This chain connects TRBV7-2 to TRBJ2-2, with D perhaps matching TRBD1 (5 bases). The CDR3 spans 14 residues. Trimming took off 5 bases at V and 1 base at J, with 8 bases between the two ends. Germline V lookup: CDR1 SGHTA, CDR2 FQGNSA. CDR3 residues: CASSPTGNTGELFF. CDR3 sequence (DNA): TGTGCCAGCAGCCCCACAGGGAACACCGGGGAGCTGTTTTTT.

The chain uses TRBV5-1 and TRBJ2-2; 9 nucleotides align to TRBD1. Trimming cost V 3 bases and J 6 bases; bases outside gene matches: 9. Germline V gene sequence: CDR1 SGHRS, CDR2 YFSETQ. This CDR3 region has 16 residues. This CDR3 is CASSSRDRGEAGELFF. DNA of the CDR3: TGCGCCAGCAGCTCACGAGACAGGGGGGAGGCCGGGGAGCTGTTTTTT.

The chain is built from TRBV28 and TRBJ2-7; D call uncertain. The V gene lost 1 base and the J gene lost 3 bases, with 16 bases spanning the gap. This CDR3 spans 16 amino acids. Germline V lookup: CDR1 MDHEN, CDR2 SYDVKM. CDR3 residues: CASSLFTGWGNYEQYF. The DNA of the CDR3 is TGTGCCAGCAGTTTATTCACGGGTTGGGGAAACTACGAGCAGTACTTC. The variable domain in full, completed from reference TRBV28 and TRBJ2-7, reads DVKVTQSSRYLVKRTGEKVFLECVQDMDHENMFWYRQDPGLGLRLIYFSYDVKMKEKGDIPEGYSVSREKKERFSLILESASTNQTSMYLCASSLFTGWGNYEQYFGPGTRLTVT.

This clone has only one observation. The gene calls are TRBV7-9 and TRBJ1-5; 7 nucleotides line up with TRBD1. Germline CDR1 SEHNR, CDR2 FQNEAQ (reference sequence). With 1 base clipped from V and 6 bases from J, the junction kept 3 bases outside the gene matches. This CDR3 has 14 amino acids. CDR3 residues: CASSLEGGGQPQHF. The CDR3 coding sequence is TGTGCCAGCAGCTTAGAAGGGGGCGGTCAGCCCCAGCATTTT.

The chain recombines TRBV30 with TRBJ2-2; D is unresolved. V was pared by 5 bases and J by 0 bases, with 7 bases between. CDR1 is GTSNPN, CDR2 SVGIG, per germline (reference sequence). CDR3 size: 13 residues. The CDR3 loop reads CAWGYTNTGELFF. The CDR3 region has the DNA TGTGCCTGGGGATACACGAACACCGGGGAGCTGTTTTTT.

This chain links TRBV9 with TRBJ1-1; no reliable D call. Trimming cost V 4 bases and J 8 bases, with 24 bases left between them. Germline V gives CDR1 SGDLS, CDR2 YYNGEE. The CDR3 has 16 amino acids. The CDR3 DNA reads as TGTGCCAGCAGCCCATCCTATGGCGAGGGTAGGGAAGAAGCTTTCTTT. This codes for CASSPSYGEGREEAFF.

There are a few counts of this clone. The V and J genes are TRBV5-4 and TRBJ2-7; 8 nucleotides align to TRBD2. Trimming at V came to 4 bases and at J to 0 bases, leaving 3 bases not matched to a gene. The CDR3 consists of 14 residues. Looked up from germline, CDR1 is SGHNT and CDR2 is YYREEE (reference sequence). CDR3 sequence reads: CASSPGLASYEQYF. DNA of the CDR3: TGTGCCAGCAGCCCAGGACTAGCCTCCTACGAGCAGTACTTC.

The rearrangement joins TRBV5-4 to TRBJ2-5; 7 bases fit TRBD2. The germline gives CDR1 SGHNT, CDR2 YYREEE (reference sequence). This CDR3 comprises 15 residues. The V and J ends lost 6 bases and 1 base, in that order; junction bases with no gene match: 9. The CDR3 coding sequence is TGTGCCAGCACCCCCCCGGGGGGATCCCAAGAGACCCAGTACTTC. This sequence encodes CASTPPGGSQETQYF.

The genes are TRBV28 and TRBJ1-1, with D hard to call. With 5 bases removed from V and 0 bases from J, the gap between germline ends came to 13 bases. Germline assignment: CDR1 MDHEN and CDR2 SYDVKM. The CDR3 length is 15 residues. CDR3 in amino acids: CASSHLAGLNTEAFF. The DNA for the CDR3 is TGTGCCAGCAGTCACCTCGCAGGACTGAACACTGAAGCTTTCTTT.

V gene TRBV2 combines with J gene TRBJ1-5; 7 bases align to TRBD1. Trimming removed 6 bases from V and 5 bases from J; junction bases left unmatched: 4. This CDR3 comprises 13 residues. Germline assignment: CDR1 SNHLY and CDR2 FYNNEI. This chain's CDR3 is CASRGTEHQPQHF. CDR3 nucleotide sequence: TGTGCCAGCAGGGGGACAGAGCATCAGCCCCAGCATTTT.

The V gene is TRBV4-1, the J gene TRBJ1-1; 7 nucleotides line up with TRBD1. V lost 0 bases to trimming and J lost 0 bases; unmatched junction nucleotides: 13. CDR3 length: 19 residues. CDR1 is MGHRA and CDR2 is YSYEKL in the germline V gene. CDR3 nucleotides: TGCGCCAGCAGCCAAGATGTGGCGACAGGGAAGGTCATGAACACTGAAGCTTTCTTT. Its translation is CASSQDVATGKVMNTEAFF.

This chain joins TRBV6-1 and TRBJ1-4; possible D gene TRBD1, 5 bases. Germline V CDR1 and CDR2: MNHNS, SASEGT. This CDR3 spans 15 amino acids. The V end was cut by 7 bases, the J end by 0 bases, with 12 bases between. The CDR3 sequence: CASMGGGATNEKLFF. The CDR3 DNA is TGTGCCAGCATGGGTGGGGGAGCAACTAATGAAAAACTGTTTTTT.

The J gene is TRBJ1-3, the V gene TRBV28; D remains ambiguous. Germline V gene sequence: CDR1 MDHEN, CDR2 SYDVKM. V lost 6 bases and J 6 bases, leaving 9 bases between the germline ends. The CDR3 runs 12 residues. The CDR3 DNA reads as TGTGCCAGCAGGCCCAACCTAAACACCATATATTTT. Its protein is CASRPNLNTIYF.

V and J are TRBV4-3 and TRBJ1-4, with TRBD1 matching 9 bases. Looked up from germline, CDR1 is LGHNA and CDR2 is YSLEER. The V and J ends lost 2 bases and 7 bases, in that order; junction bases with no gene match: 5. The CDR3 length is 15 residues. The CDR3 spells CASSQPDRGGEKLFF. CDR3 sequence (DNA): TGCGCCAGCAGCCAACCGGACAGGGGTGGTGAAAAACTGTTTTTT.